Listed below are T cell receptor beta chains from one sample, sequenced in a study of CD8 T cells in ankylosing spondylitis. MiXCR was run by TCRdb on the 5' RACE reads, yielding one entry per CDR3 protein. This sample has roughly 150,000 distinct CDR3 sequences, with roughly 31% found just once. Sequenced material: synovial fluid, either unsorted or a sorted T cell fraction (not recorded which). Source of these receptors: a male donor with ankylosing spondylitis. Each CDR3 is given with its conserved first and last residue. Each record gives: D gene, clone size, J gene, V gene, CDR3 protein, CDR3 DNA. The D gene is left open where the match is weak. Clone size appears in some rows only: once, few, many, or a class for an expanded clone.

>-|many|TRBJ1-1|TRBV7-2
CASSFYLGPRDTEAFF
TGTGCCAGCAGCTTTTATTTGGGACCCAGGGACACTGAAGCTTTCTTT
>-|-|TRBJ2-5|TRBV28
CASSLARSLRGETQYF
TGTGCCAGCAGTTTAGCCCGTTCTCTGAGGGGGGAGACCCAGTACTTC
>-|-|TRBJ1-6|TRBV20-1
CSAGGGAGSPLHF
TGCAGTGCTGGGGGGGGTGCGGGTTCACCCCTCCACTTT
>TRBD1|-|TRBJ1-1|TRBV20-1
CSANRGLSFWDTEAFF
TGCAGTGCCAACAGGGGGCTCTCATTCTGGGACACTGAAGCTTTCTTT
>-|-|TRBJ2-7|TRBV7-2
CASSPLPAATYEQYF
TGTGCCAGCAGCCCCCTCCCTGCTGCGACTTACGAGCAGTACTTC
>TRBD2|-|TRBJ2-1|TRBV9
CASSVAVIAGGEQFF
TGTGCCAGCAGCGTAGCCGTCATAGCGGGAGGGGAGCAGTTCTTC
>TRBD2|-|TRBJ2-1|TRBV20-1
CSARELAGGSGSYNEQFF
TGCAGTGCTAGAGAACTAGCGGGGGGGTCGGGCTCCTACAATGAGCAGTTCTTC
>-|-|TRBJ2-7|TRBV30
CAWSQESYEQYF
TGTGCCTGGTCTCAGGAATCATACGAGCAGTACTTC
>-|-|TRBJ2-1|TRBV29-1
CSVDSRRDEQFF
TGCAGCGTTGATTCTCGGCGCGATGAGCAGTTCTTC
>-|few|TRBJ2-5|TRBV11-1
CASSLAAGLMQETQYF
TGTGCCAGCAGCTTAGCGGCGGGACTCATGCAAGAGACCCAGTACTTC
>TRBD1|-|TRBJ1-1|TRBV12-3/TRBV12-4
CASRSLTTGDSRRAFF
TGTGCCAGCAGATCTCTTACGACAGGGGACTCGCGAAGGGCTTTCTTT
>TRBD1|few|TRBJ1-3|TRBV6-5
CASSYGRPGQGGEGNTIYF
TGTGCCAGCAGTTACGGAAGGCCGGGACAGGGGGGGGAAGGAAACACCATATATTTT
>-|-|TRBJ2-7|TRBV4-2
CASSQDDTGVGEQYF
TGTGCCAGCAGCCAAGATGATACGGGCGTGGGAGAGCAGTACTTC
>-|few|TRBJ1-1|TRBV7-6
CASSLTESNTEAFF
TGTGCCAGCAGCTTAACAGAGTCCAACACTGAAGCTTTCTTT
>TRBD1|many|TRBJ2-1|TRBV7-9
CASSLQQGARYNEQFF
TGTGCCAGCAGCTTACAACAGGGGGCGAGGTACAATGAGCAGTTCTTC
>TRBD1|few|TRBJ2-7|TRBV6-2/TRBV6-3
CASRYGAGQGTSYEQYF
TGTGCCAGCAGATACGGTGCTGGACAGGGCACGTCCTACGAGCAGTACTTC
>-|-|TRBJ1-6|TRBV5-1
CASSLTPPPNSPLHF
TGCGCCAGCAGCTTGACTCCCCCGCCGAATTCACCCCTCCACTTT
>-|-|TRBJ2-5|TRBV29-1
CSVRQDTGETQYF
TGCAGCGTTCGACAGGATACGGGGGAGACCCAGTACTTC
>-|many|TRBJ2-3|TRBV12-5
CASGLSGGLLTDTQYF
TGTGCTAGTGGTTTATCGGGGGGCCTCCTTACAGATACGCAGTATTTT
>TRBD2|-|TRBJ2-2|TRBV4-2
CASSPLGSGALNTGELFF
TGTGCCAGCAGCCCCCTGGGAAGCGGGGCCCTGAACACCGGGGAGCTGTTTTTT
>TRBD1|many|TRBJ2-7|TRBV29-1
CSASGTGGREQYF
TGCAGCGCGAGTGGAACAGGGGGCCGGGAGCAGTACTTC
>-|few|TRBJ2-7|TRBV20-1
CSASGRTTHEQYF
TGCAGTGCCTCAGGTCGGACTACCCACGAGCAGTACTTC
>TRBD2|-|TRBJ2-1|TRBV4-3
CASSQDPLAGQEQFF
TGCGCCAGCAGCCAAGATCCCCTAGCGGGGCAAGAGCAGTTCTTC
>-|-|TRBJ1-5|TRBV20-1
CSASEGTSNQPQHF
TGCAGTGCTAGTGAGGGAACTAGCAATCAGCCCCAGCATTTT
>TRBD2|few|TRBJ2-3|TRBV5-6
CASSLGTSGGTDTQYF
TGTGCCAGCAGCTTGGGGACTAGCGGGGGAACAGATACGCAGTATTTT
>TRBD2|few|TRBJ2-5|TRBV20-1
CSAMTSGRRETQYF
TGCAGTGCTATGACTAGCGGGAGACGAGAGACCCAGTACTTC
>TRBD1|-|TRBJ2-2|TRBV12-3/TRBV12-4
CASSAGQANTGELFF
TGTGCCAGCAGCGCGGGACAGGCGAACACCGGGGAGCTGTTTTTT
>-|-|TRBJ2-4|TRBV12-3/TRBV12-4
CASSFGAKNIQYF
TGTGCCAGCAGTTTCGGAGCCAAAAACATTCAGTACTTC
>TRBD2|-|TRBJ2-1|TRBV20-1
CSASAGTSGVKQFF
TGCAGTGCTAGTGCCGGGACTAGCGGGGTTAAGCAGTTCTTC
>TRBD2|-|TRBJ2-1|TRBV6-2/TRBV6-3
CASRPPGAGVYNEQFF
TGTGCCAGCAGACCCCCCGGAGCGGGAGTTTACAATGAGCAGTTCTTC
>-|-|TRBJ2-1|TRBV7-6
CASSLVFGGGSYNEQFF
TGTGCCAGCAGCTTAGTATTCGGCGGAGGCTCCTACAATGAGCAGTTCTTC
>TRBD1|few|TRBJ1-1|TRBV6-1
CASSRDRGRTEAFF
TGTGCCAGCAGCCGGGACAGGGGGCGCACTGAAGCTTTCTTT
>-|few|TRBJ2-2|TRBV28
CASNLQTGELFF
TGTGCCAGCAATCTCCAGACCGGGGAGCTGTTTTTT
>TRBD1|-|TRBJ2-2|TRBV11-3
CASSIGTGRYTGELFF
TGTGCCAGCAGCATTGGGACAGGGAGGTATACCGGGGAGCTGTTTTTT
>TRBD2|-|TRBJ2-1|TRBV20-1
CSARGPTGSGGPSSYNEQFF
TGCAGTGCTAGAGGTCCGACAGGTAGCGGGGGCCCTAGCTCCTACAATGAGCAGTTCTTC
>TRBD2|-|TRBJ2-7|TRBV25-1
CASSDQVLAGGLEQYF
TGTGCCAGCAGTGACCAAGTACTAGCGGGGGGCCTCGAGCAGTACTTC
>TRBD2|few|TRBJ2-3|TRBV2
CAKTGGGGRDTQYF
TGTGCCAAAACGGGCGGGGGTGGAAGAGATACGCAGTATTTT
>-|-|TRBJ2-1|TRBV18
CASSPWGRAQFF
TGTGCCAGCTCACCATGGGGGCGAGCTCAGTTCTTC
>-|-|TRBJ2-7|TRBV4-2
CASSRPQTEAEQYF
TGTGCCAGCAGCCGCCCCCAGACAGAGGCCGAGCAGTACTTC